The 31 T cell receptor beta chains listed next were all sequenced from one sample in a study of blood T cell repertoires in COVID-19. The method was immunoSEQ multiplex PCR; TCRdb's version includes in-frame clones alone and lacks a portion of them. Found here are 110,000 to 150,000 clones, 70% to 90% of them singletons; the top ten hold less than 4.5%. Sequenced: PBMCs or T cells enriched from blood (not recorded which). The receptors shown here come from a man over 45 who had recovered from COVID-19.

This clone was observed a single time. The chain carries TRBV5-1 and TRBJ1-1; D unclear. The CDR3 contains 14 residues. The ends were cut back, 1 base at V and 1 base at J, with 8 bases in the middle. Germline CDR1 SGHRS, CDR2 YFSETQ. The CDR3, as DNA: TGCGCCAGCAGCTTGTTCCCGGGGAACACTGAAGCTTTCTTT. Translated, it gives CASSLFPGNTEAFF.

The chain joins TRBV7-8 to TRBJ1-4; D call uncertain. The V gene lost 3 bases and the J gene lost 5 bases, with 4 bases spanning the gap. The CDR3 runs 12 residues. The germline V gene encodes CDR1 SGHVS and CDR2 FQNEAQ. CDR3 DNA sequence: TGTGCCAGCAGCTTGACAAATGAAAAACTGTTTTTT. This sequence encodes CASSLTNEKLFF.

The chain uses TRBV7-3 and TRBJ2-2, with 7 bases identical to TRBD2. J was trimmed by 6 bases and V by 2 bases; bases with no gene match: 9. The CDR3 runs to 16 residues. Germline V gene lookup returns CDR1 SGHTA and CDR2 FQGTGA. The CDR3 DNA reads TGTGCCAGCAGCTTATGGTCGGCGGGAGATCCCGGGGAGCTGTTTTTT. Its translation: CASSLWSAGDPGELFF.

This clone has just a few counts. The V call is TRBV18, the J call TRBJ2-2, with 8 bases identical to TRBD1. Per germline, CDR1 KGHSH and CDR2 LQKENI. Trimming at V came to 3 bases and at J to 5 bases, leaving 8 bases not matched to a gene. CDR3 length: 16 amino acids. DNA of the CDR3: TGTGCCAGCTCACCCCCGGGACAGGTGTCGACCGGGGAGCTGTTTTTT. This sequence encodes CASSPPGQVSTGELFF.

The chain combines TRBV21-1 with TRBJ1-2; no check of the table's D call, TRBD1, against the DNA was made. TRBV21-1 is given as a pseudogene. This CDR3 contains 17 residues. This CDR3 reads CASSSCREGKANYGYTF. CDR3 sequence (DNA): TGTGCCAGCAGCAGCTGCAGGGAAGGGAAAGCTAACTATGGCTACACCTTC.

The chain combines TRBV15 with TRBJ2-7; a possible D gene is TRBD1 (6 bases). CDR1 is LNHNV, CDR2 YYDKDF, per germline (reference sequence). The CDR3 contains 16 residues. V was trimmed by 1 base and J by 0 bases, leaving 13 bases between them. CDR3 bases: TGTGCCACCAGCAGAGCCAGGGCAGGGGCCTCCTACGAGCAGTACTTC. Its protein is CATSRARAGASYEQYF.

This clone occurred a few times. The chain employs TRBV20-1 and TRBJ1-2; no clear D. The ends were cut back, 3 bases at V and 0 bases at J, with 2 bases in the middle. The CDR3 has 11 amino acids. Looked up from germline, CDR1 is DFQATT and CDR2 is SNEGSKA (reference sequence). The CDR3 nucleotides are TGCAGTGCTAGCACTAACTATGGCTACACCTTC. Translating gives CSASTNYGYTF.

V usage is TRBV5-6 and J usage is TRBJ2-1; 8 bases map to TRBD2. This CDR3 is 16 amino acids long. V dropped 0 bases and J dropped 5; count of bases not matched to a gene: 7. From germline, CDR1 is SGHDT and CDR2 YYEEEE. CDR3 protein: CASSLGGTRINNEQFF. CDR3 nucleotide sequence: TGTGCCAGCAGCTTGGGTGGGACTAGAATCAACAATGAGCAGTTCTTC.

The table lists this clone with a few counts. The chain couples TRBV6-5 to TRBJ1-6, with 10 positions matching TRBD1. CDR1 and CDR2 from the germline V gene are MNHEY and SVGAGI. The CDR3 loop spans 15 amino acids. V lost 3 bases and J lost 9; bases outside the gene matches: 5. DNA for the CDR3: TGTGCCAGCAGTTATGGACAGGGGGTGACTTCACCCCTCCACTTT. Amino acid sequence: CASSYGQGVTSPLHF.

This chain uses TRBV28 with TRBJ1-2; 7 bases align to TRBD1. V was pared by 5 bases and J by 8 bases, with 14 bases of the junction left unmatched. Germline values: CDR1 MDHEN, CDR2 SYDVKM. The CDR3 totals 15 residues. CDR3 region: CASSPNPDRVRGYTF. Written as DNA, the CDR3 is TGTGCCAGCAGTCCAAACCCTGACAGGGTGAGGGGCTACACCTTC.

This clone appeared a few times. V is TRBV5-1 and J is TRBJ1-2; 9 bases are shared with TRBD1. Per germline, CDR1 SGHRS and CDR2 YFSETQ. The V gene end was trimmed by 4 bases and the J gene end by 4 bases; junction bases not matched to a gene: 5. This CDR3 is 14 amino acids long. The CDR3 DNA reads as TGCGCCAGCAGCCCGGGACAGGGAGCCTATGGCTACACCTTC. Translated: CASSPGQGAYGYTF.

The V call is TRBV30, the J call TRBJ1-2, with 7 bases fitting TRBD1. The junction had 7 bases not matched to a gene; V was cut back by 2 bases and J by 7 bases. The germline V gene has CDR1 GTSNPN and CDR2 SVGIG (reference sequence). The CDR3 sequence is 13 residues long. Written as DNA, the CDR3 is TGTGCCTGGAGTTCAACAGGGGCTACTGGCTACACCTTC. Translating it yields CAWSSTGATGYTF.

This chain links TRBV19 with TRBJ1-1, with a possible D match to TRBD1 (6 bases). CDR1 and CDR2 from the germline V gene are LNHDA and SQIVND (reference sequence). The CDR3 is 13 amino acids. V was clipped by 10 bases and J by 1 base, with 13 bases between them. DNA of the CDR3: TGTGCCATCAAAACAGGGTGGAACACTGAAGCTTTCTTT. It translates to CAIKTGWNTEAFF.

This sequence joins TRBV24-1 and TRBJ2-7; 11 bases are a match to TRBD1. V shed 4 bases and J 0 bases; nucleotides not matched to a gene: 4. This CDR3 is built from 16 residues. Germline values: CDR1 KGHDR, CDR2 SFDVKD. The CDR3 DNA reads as TGTGCCACCAGTGAGTCCGGGACAGGGGGCTCCTACGAGCAGTACTTC. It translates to CATSESGTGGSYEQYF.

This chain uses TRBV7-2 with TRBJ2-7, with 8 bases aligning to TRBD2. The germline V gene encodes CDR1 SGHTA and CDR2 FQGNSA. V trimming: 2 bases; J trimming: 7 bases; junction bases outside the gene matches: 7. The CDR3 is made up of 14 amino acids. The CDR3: CASSLYSGGLEQYV. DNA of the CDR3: TGTGCCAGCAGCTTATATTCGGGGGGGCTTGAGCAGTACGTC.

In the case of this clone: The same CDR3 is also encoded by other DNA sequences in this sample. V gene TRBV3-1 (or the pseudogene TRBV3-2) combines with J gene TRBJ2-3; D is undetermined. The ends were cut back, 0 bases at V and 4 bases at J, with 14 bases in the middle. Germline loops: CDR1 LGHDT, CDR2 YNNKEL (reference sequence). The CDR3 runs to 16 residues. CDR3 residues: CASSQEVGFPPDTQYF. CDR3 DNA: TGTGCCAGCAGCCAAGAAGTTGGCTTCCCCCCAGATACGCAGTATTTT.

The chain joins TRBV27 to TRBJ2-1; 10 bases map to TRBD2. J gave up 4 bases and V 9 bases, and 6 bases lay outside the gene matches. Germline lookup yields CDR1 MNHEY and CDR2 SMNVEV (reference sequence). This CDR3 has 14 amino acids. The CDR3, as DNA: TGTGCCAGTTTAGGAGCGGGAGGGTACAATGAGCAGTTCTTC. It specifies CASLGAGGYNEQFF.

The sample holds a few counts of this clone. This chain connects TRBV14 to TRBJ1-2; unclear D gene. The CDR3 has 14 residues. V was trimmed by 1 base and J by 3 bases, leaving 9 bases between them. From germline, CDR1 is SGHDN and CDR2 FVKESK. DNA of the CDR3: TGTGCCAGCAGCCAAGGTCCGAGTTACTATGGCTACACCTTC. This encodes CASSQGPSYYGYTF.

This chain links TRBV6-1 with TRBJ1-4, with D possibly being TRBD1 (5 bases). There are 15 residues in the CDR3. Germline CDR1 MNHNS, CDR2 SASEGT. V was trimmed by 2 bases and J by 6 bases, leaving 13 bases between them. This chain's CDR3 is CASSEHLSGDEKLFF. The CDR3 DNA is TGTGCCAGCAGTGAACATCTGTCGGGGGATGAAAAACTGTTTTTT.

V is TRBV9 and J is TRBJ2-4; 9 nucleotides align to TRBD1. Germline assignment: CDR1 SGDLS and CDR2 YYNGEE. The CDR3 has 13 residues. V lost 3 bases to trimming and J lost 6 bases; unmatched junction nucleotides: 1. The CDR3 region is CASSADRGNIQYF. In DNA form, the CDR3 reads TGTGCCAGCAGCGCGGACAGGGGAAACATTCAGTACTTC. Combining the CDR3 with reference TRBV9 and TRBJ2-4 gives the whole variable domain DSGVTQTPKHLITATGQRVTLRCSPRSGDLSVYWYQQSLDQGLQFLIQYYNGEERAKGNILERFSAQQFPDLHSELNLSSLELGDSALYFCASSADRGNIQYFGAGTRLSVL.

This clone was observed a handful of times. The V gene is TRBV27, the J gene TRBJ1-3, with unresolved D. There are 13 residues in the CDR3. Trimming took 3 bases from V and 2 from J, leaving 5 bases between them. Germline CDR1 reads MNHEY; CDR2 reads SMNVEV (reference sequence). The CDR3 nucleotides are TGTGCCAGCAGTTTTTCTACTGGAAACACCATATATTTT. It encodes CASSFSTGNTIYF.

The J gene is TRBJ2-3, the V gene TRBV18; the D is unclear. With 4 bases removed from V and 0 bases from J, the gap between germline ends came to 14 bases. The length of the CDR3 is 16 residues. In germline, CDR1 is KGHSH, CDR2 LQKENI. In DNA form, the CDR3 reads TGTGCCAGCTCACTGTACTCGATTTCTAGCACAGATACGCAGTATTTT. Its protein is CASSLYSISSTDTQYF. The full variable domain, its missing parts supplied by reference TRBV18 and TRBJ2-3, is NAGVMQNPRHLVRRRGQEARLRCSPMKGHSHVYWYRQLPEEGLKFMVYLQKENIIDESGMPKERFSAEFPKEGPSILRIQQVVRGDSAAYFCASSLYSISSTDTQYFGPGTRLTVL.

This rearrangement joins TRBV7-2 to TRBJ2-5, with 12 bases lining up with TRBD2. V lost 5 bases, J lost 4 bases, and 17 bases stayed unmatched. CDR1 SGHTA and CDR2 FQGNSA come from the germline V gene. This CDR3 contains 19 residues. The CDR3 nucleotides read TGTGCCAGCAGCAACCGGACTAGCGGGATAAACCTAGGGCGAGAGACCCAGTACTTC. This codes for CASSNRTSGINLGRETQYF.

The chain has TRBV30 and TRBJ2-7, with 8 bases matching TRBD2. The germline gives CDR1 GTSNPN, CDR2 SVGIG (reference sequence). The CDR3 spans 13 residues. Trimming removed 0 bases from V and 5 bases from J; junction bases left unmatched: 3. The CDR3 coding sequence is TGTGCCTGGAGTGTACGAGCGGGAGACGAGCAGTACTTC. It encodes CAWSVRAGDEQYF.

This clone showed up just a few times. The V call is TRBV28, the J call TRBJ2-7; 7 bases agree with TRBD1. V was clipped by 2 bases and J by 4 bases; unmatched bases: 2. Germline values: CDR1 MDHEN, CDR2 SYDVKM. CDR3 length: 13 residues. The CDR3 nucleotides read TGTGCCAGCAGTTTAGGGGACAGATACGAGCAGTACGTC. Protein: CASSLGDRYEQYV.

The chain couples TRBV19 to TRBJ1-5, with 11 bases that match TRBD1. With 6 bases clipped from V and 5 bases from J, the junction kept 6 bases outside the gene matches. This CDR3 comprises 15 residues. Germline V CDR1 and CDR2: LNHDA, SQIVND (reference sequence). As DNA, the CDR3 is TGTGCCAGTAGGTCAGGGACAGGGGGTTATCAGCCCCAGCATTTT. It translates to CASRSGTGGYQPQHF.

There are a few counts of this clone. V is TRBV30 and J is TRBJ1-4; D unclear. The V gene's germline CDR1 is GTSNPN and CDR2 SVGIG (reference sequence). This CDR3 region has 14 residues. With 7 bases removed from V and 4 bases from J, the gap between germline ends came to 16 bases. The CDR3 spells CASAVGQLNEKLFF. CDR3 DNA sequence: TGTGCCTCGGCTGTTGGGCAGCTTAATGAAAAACTGTTTTTT.

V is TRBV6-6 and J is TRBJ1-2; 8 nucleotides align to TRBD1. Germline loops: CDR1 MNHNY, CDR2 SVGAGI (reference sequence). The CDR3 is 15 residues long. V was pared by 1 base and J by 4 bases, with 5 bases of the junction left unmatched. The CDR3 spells CASSYFPGGGYGYTF. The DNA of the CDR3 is TGTGCCAGCAGTTACTTCCCAGGGGGCGGCTATGGCTACACCTTC.

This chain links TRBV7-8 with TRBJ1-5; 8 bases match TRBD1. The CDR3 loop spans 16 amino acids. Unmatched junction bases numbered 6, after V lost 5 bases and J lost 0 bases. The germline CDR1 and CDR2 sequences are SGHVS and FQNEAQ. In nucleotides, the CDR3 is TGTGCCAGCAGCCTCCGGGACAGGTATAGCAATCAGCCCCAGCATTTT. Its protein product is CASSLRDRYSNQPQHF.

The chain's CDR3 is CASSPDRISTDTQYF. The DNA of the CDR3 is TGCGCCAGCAGCCCGGACAGGATTAGCACAGATACGCAGTATTTT. This chain uses TRBV5-1 with TRBJ2-3; 7 positions match TRBD1. This CDR3 is built from 15 residues. Germline V gene data show CDR1 as SGHRS and CDR2 as YFSETQ. Trimming at V came to 4 bases and at J to 0 bases, leaving 5 bases not matched to a gene.

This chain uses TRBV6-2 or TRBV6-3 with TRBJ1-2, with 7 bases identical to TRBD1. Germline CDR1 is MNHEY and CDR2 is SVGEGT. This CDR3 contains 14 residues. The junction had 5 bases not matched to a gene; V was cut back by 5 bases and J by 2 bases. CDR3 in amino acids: CASSTRTGNYGYTF. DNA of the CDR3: TGTGCCAGCAGTACCCGGACAGGCAACTATGGCTACACCTTC.